The source of this TCR beta chain is a study of T cells after posttransplantation cyclophosphamide. Regarding the study as a whole: TRB clonality was highly associated with recipient CMV seropositivity and reactivation. Blood and skin or GI T cell repertoires showed limited TRB overlap.

Produced via immunoSEQ multiplex PCR; TCRdb's table is partial and in-frame only. In the table there are under 8,000 clones, about 91% of which are singletons. To note about this clone: Its antigen is still unknown.

A marrow graft followed busulfan-fludarabine conditioning, with cyclophosphamide on days +3 and +4. CDR3 length: 13 residues. Germline-derived CDR1 and CDR2 are LNHDA and SQIVND (reference sequence). V was clipped by 5 bases and J by 0 bases, with 8 bases between them. The chain is built from TRBV19 and TRBJ2-7; no clear D gene. The sequenced sample was PBMCs, obtained roughly 190 weeks after allogeneic stem cell transplant with posttransplant cyclophosphamide. This receptor was obtained from a female patient in her fifties who received an allogeneic stem cell transplant from a related donor, was CMV-positive, and had no GVHD. Some of these T cells may belong to the graft donor. The DNA for the CDR3 is TGTGCCAGTAGTTTTGGCAGCTCCTACGAGCAGTACTTC. Translating it yields CASSFGSSYEQYF. Filled out from reference TRBV19 and TRBJ2-7, the complete variable domain reads DGGITQSPKYLFRKEGQNVTLSCEQNLNHDAMYWYRQDPGQGLRLIYYSQIVNDFQKGDIAEGYSVSREKKESFPLTVTSAQKNPTAFYLCASSFGSSYEQYFGPGTRLTVT.